This is a list of T cell receptor beta chains from one sample in a study of cytomegalovirus exposure and HLA in healthy donors. Clones were read by immunoSEQ multiplex PCR, and TCRdb kept only the in-frame ones, dropping some. The profile shows about 130,000 clones, approximately 80% of them singletons. Sample: PBMCs. The receptors here all came from a woman aged 18-35 years in good health and CMV-seronegative. Each CDR3 is given without its conserved first and last residue. Fields, in order: V gene, CDR3 protein.

V: TRBV10-3
CDR3: ANRAGPTYEQY

V: TRBV7-2
CDR3: ASSLSSGANVLT

V: TRBV10-3
CDR3: AINRDRGHEQY

V: TRBV5-4
CDR3: ASSLDRVEQY

V: TRBV10-3
CDR3: AISESSQPQH

V: TRBV5-1
CDR3: ASSFGRDLRGAF

V: TRBV7-6
CDR3: ASSRTTSSDTQY

V: TRBV5-1
CDR3: ASSPAGTELYEQY

V: TRBV27
CDR3: ASSLTGWGNQPQH

V: TRBV7-2
CDR3: ASSLVGSGVSNEQY

V: TRBV4-1
CDR3: ASSQVGDSYEQY

V: TRBV5-6
CDR3: ASTWGSTEAF

V: TRBV6-6
CDR3: ASSTLGGVGEAF

V: TRBV11-3
CDR3: ASSLGGTRNTGELF

V: TRBV19
CDR3: ARNRDGYT

V: TRBV10-3
CDR3: AIRIDRGYTTGELF

V: TRBV4-1
CDR3: ASSQDTFLTGYT

V: TRBV30
CDR3: AWSNIRGANGYT

V: TRBV10-3
CDR3: AISESDSGETYEQY

V: TRBV2
CDR3: ASRLRYTGELF

V: TRBV2
CDR3: ASSASSGRVGTQY

V: TRBV13
CDR3: ASSSRLAEPYEQY

V: TRBV30
CDR3: AWSGGENTEAF

V: TRBV7-9
CDR3: ASSAPGLANEQF

V: TRBV29-1
CDR3: SVGLTGREQY

V: TRBV27
CDR3: ASSFAGTGGARVQY

V: TRBV29-1
CDR3: SALRREGYT

V: TRBV25-1
CDR3: ASSDGHTEAF

V: TRBV6-6
CDR3: ASSYSSGGYEQY

V: TRBV5-4
CDR3: ASSLSGAVSGELF

V: TRBV5-4
CDR3: ASSSPRGEETQY

V: TRBV4-2
CDR3: ASSQAQGAGEQY

V: TRBV28
CDR3: ASSSGGGSYEQY

V: TRBV10-1
CDR3: ASNRGASTDTQY

V: TRBV12-5
CDR3: ASADSGVQPQH

V: TRBV11-2
CDR3: ASSGGRMDTEAF

V: TRBV5-6
CDR3: ASTPRFGGGYNTGELF

V: TRBV4-1
CDR3: ASSQEAVIISPAGTQY

V: TRBV19
CDR3: ASSLLPGEAF

V: TRBV15
CDR3: ATSKSGLAGQAYNEQF

V: TRBV5-1
CDR3: ASSLGQGRDQPQH

V: TRBV5-1
CDR3: ASRSEGSGNTIY

V: TRBV6-1
CDR3: ASSRTGNRYEQY

V: TRBV5-1
CDR3: ASSFEPYEQY

V: TRBV7-9
CDR3: ASSWEGEGEQF

V: TRBV19
CDR3: ASSIGELYGYT

V: TRBV4-1
CDR3: ASSQDYLLAGERPDTQY

V: TRBV18
CDR3: ASSPPYGQGNYGYT

V: TRBV14
CDR3: ASSRGLAGVYEQY

V: TRBV7-9
CDR3: ASSTGLADYEQY

V: TRBV30
CDR3: AWSAHSRLAGELF

V: TRBV5-1
CDR3: ASTERVGQGGEQY

V: TRBV29-1
CDR3: SVASSAGENTGELF

V: TRBV4-2
CDR3: ASSHGQGRTEAF